The 20 T cell receptor beta chains reported below all come from one sample, sequenced in a study of T cells in Graves' hyperthyroidism and ophthalmopathy. There were TCR beta CDR3 regions amplified from RNA transcripts. TCR CDR3 regions were first amplified by RT-PCR with HTBI primers. TCRdb used MiXCR to reprocess the multiplex PCR reads, holding one entry per CDR3 protein. The data hold hundreds of thousands of distinct CDR3 sequences, with approximately 14% observed a single time. The sequenced material came from blood. All receptors come from a woman younger than 35 with Graves' hyperthyroidism.

At least ten counts were recorded for this clonotype. The chain links TRBV5-1 to TRBJ2-1; D unresolved. There are 16 residues in the CDR3. V lost 0 bases, J lost 2 bases, and 12 bases lay in between. Germline V gives CDR1 SGHRS, CDR2 YFSETQ. The CDR3 DNA reads as TGCGCCAGCAGCTTGGCCCTCGTCCCTACCTACAATGAGCAGTTCTTC. Amino acids: CASSLALVPTYNEQFF.

The CDR3 nucleotides are TGCGCCAGCAGTGAGTCCCCAGGCTTAAAGACCCAGTACTTC. This codes for CASSESPGLKTQYF. The rearrangement uses TRBV10-1 and TRBJ2-5, with D hard to call. CDR1 WNHNN and CDR2 SYGVQD come from the germline V gene (reference sequence). CDR3 size: 14 residues. The V end was cut by 0 bases, the J end by 6 bases, with 11 bases between.

This clonotype has a count of ten or more. This chain joins TRBV12-3 or TRBV12-4 and TRBJ2-4; the match to TRBD1 covers 8 bases. V shed 3 bases, J shed 8 bases, and the junction held 6 bases outside the gene matches. This CDR3 contains 14 residues. In nucleotides, the CDR3 is TGTGCCAGCAGTTTCAGGGGGCCGAGGGACATTCAGTACTTC. Translation: CASSFRGPRDIQYF.

The chain employs TRBV6-1 and TRBJ2-1, with D perhaps TRBD2 (6 bases). This CDR3 spans 15 amino acids. Looked up from germline, CDR1 is MNHNS and CDR2 is SASEGT. The V end lost 6 bases, the J end lost 8 bases, and 20 bases lay between the germline ends. As DNA, the CDR3 is TGTGCCAGCAGATCGCCAGAGGGAGGTTTGCATGAGCAGTTCTTC. Translation: CASRSPEGGLHEQFF.

The gene calls are TRBV6-1 and TRBJ1-4; D is uncertain. The germline CDR1 and CDR2 sequences are MNHNS and SASEGT. There are 14 residues in the CDR3. Trimming cost V 5 bases and J 8 bases, with 15 bases left between them. The CDR3 DNA reads as TGTGCCAGCAGTCCACCCAGGCCGAAAGAAAAACTGTTTTTT. This encodes CASSPPRPKEKLFF.

This clonotype appeared many times. V is TRBV11-1 and J is TRBJ2-2, with D uncertain. Per germline, CDR1 SGHAT and CDR2 FQDESV (reference sequence). The CDR3 runs to 16 residues. Trimming pared 0 bases from V and 1 base from J, leaving 9 bases between. The CDR3 nucleotides read TGTGCCAGCAGCTTAGCAGGCCAGGAGAACACCGGGGAGCTGTTTTTT. Its protein is CASSLAGQENTGELFF.

This clonotype has more than one count but fewer than ten. The chain recombines TRBV6-1 with TRBJ1-3, with a weak D call TRBD1 (5 bases). CDR3 length: 17 amino acids. Trimming cost V 5 bases and J 1 base, with 18 bases left between them. Germline V gene lookup returns CDR1 MNHNS and CDR2 SASEGT. In DNA, the CDR3 is TGTGCCAGCAGTAACGGTGCAGGGAAGAGGTCTGGAAACACCATATATTTT. The encoded protein is CASSNGAGKRSGNTIYF.

This clonotype occurred many times. V and J are TRBV7-2 and TRBJ2-4, with 15 bases lining up with TRBD2. This CDR3 is 16 amino acids long. From germline, CDR1 is SGHTA and CDR2 FQGNSA. V was clipped by 6 bases and J by 9 bases; unmatched bases: 9. In DNA, the CDR3 is TGTGCCAGCAGTCCTGGACTAGCGGGAGGGCAGGGCATTCAGTACTTC. As protein: CASSPGLAGGQGIQYF.

This clonotype was counted ten times or more. The chain joins TRBV7-9 to TRBJ2-5; TRBD1 agrees at 11 bases. The CDR3 has 14 residues. Germline V gene lookup returns CDR1 SEHNR and CDR2 FQNEAQ (reference sequence). The V gene end was trimmed by 8 bases and the J gene end by 5 bases; junction bases not matched to a gene: 7. CDR3 DNA sequence: TGTGCCAGCTCCCGGGACAGGGGGTTGGAGACCCAGTACTTC. Translating gives CASSRDRGLETQYF.

This CDR3 is CASSLEGTGGYKGEFF. DNA of the CDR3: TGTGCCAGCAGTTTAGAAGGGACAGGGGGCTACAAAGGAGAGTTCTTC. This chain links TRBV28 with TRBJ2-1; 12 bases map to TRBD1. Trimming cost V 2 bases and J 14 bases; bases outside gene matches: 13. This CDR3 is 16 amino acids long. The germline gives CDR1 MDHEN, CDR2 SYDVKM.

This clonotype was observed at least ten times. This chain links TRBV30 with TRBJ1-1; D is unresolved. Germline V gene data show CDR1 as GTSNPN and CDR2 as SVGIG (reference sequence). CDR3 length: 12 residues. The ends were cut back, 8 bases at V and 0 bases at J, with 10 bases in the middle. This CDR3 reads CAAGSMNTEAFF. As DNA, the CDR3 is TGTGCCGCCGGTAGCATGAACACTGAAGCTTTCTTT.

This clonotype was counted a few times. This chain joins TRBV7-8 and TRBJ2-7; TRBD1 matches at 11 bases. The V gene end was trimmed by 3 bases and the J gene end by 3 bases; junction bases not matched to a gene: 10. The germline gives CDR1 SGHVS, CDR2 FQNEAQ. The CDR3 totals 17 residues. The CDR3 coding sequence is TGTGCCAGCAGCTTGCTGACCGGGACAGGGGGTGTCTACGAGCAGTACTTC. It is translated as CASSLLTGTGGVYEQYF.

The CDR3 coding sequence is TGTGCCAGCAGCGGAATAGCGAGGAGCGGGAGTACCAATGAGCAGTTCTTC. It is translated as CASSGIARSGSTNEQFF. The chain carries TRBV9 and TRBJ2-1; TRBD2 matches at 8 bases. The germline V gene encodes CDR1 SGDLS and CDR2 YYNGEE. CDR3 length: 17 residues. J gave up 6 bases and V 3 bases, and 14 bases lay outside the gene matches.

This clonotype came up many times. The V and J genes are TRBV2 and TRBJ2-1; the match to TRBD2 covers 14 bases. CDR1 SNHLY and CDR2 FYNNEI come from the germline V gene. This CDR3 has 15 amino acids. Trimming cost V 8 bases and J 6 bases; bases outside gene matches: 6. CDR3 protein: CASSGLAGASNEQFF. The CDR3 DNA follows: TGTGCCAGCTCGGGACTAGCGGGAGCCTCCAATGAGCAGTTCTTC.

This clonotype was detected only a few times. The rearrangement uses TRBV3-1 and TRBJ1-1, with D tentatively TRBD1 (5 bases). The V end was cut by 4 bases, the J end by 6 bases, with 9 bases between. Per the germline V gene, CDR1 is LGHDT and CDR2 is YNNKEL (reference sequence). CDR3 length: 12 amino acids. The CDR3 is CASSRTSAEAFF. CDR3 coding DNA: TGTGCCAGCAGCCGGACAAGCGCTGAAGCTTTCTTT.

This clonotype was observed a handful of times. V is TRBV20-1 and J is TRBJ1-5; TRBD1 is a possible D gene (5 bases). Germline assignment: CDR1 DFQATT and CDR2 SNEGSKA (reference sequence). With 3 bases removed from V and 4 bases from J, the gap between germline ends came to 10 bases. This CDR3 contains 13 residues. The CDR3 loop reads CSASRDGNQPQHF. The CDR3 region has the DNA TGCAGTGCTAGCAGGGATGGGAATCAGCCCCAGCATTTT.

The chain employs TRBV10-3 and TRBJ1-4; possibly TRBD1 for D (6 bases). The CDR3 consists of 14 residues. From germline, CDR1 is ENHRY and CDR2 SYGVKD. Trimming took 3 bases from V and 9 from J, leaving 14 bases between them. This CDR3 reads CAISDSGDTQKLFF. The CDR3 bases are TGTGCCATCAGTGATTCGGGGGACACCCAAAAACTGTTTTTT.

The chain recombines TRBV3-1 with TRBJ1-4, with D perhaps matching TRBD1 (5 bases). Germline V gives CDR1 LGHDT, CDR2 YNNKEL (reference sequence). V shed 0 bases and J shed 2 bases, with 13 bases lying between them. The CDR3 runs to 17 residues. In nucleotides, the CDR3 is TGTGCCAGCAGCCAAGATGGAGGGGTGGGGACTAATGAAAAACTGTTTTTT. It translates to CASSQDGGVGTNEKLFF.

The genes are TRBV7-9 and TRBJ1-1, with TRBD1 matching 7 bases. The CDR3 runs 17 residues. Germline V CDR1 and CDR2: SEHNR, FQNEAQ (reference sequence). Germline trimming cut 2 bases from V and 0 bases from J; bases unmatched to any gene: 9. The CDR3 sequence is CASSLRSTGTVNTEAFF. DNA for the CDR3: TGTGCCAGCAGCTTACGGAGTACCGGGACAGTGAACACTGAAGCTTTCTTT. Full variable domain (rest looked up from reference TRBV7-9 and TRBJ1-1): DTGVSQNPRHKITKRGQNVTFRCDPISEHNRLYWYRQTLGQGPEFLTYFQNEAQLEKSRLLSDRFSAERPKGSFSTLEIQRTEQGDSAMYLCASSLRSTGTVNTEAFFGQGTRLTVV.

The chain carries TRBV12-3 or TRBV12-4 and TRBJ1-2, with 7 bases identical to TRBD1. V was clipped by 2 bases and J by 6 bases; unmatched bases: 6. CDR3 size: 14 residues. The DNA for the CDR3 is TGTGCCAGCAGTTTATTAAGGGGGCGCGATGGCTACACCTTC. Amino acid sequence: CASSLLRGRDGYTF.